This is a list of T cell receptor beta chains from one sample in a study of T cells in Graves' hyperthyroidism and ophthalmopathy. TCRdb reprocessed the multiplex PCR reads with MiXCR, giving one entry per CDR3 protein. This sample carries 300,000 to 350,000 distinct CDR3 sequences, 18% of them seen once, and the ten largest clones take roughly 49%. Input material: blood. The receptors here all came from a woman between 45 and 65 years old with Graves' hyperthyroidism. Both conserved end residues are part of each CDR3. Fields, in order: J gene, clone size, V gene, D gene, CDR3 protein, CDR3 DNA. D genes are given only for firm matches. Rows give clone size only sometimes, using once, few, many, or a class for an expanded clone.

TRBJ1-5	-	TRBV6-1	TRBD1	CASSEQYRGQGSNQPQHF	TGTGCCAGCAGTGAACAGTACAGGGGGCAGGGGAGCAATCAGCCCCAGCATTTT
TRBJ1-2	-	TRBV29-1	-	CSAGGSYGYTF	TGCAGCGCCGGAGGAAGCTATGGCTACACCTTC
TRBJ2-7	-	TRBV20-1	TRBD2	CSASSGYEQYF	TGCAGTGCGTCTAGCGGCTACGAGCAGTACTTC
TRBJ2-3	-	TRBV7-9	-	CASSFLRPGRADTQYF	TGTGCCAGCAGCTTTCTCCGTCCAGGCCGCGCAGATACGCAGTATTTT
TRBJ2-1	many	TRBV5-1	-	CASSLDYEQFF	TGCGCCAGCAGCTTGGACTATGAGCAGTTCTTC
TRBJ2-1	many	TRBV12-3/TRBV12-4	TRBD1	CASRHPGQDYNEQFF	TGTGCCAGCAGACATCCGGGACAGGACTACAATGAGCAGTTCTTC
TRBJ1-2	few	TRBV28	TRBD1	CASSSRDRGRGGYTF	TGTGCCAGCAGTTCCCGGGACAGGGGGCGCGGTGGCTACACCTTC
TRBJ1-3	many	TRBV12-3/TRBV12-4	-	CASSFGTALSGNTIYF	TGTGCCAGCAGTTTTGGGACGGCTCTCTCTGGAAACACCATATATTTT
TRBJ1-1	-	TRBV5-6	-	CASSLGWVNTEAFF	TGTGCCAGCAGCTTGGGTTGGGTCAACACTGAAGCTTTCTTT
TRBJ1-3	-	TRBV4-1	-	CASSHLGDHFLYF	TGCGCCAGCAGTCACCTTGGGGATCACTTCCTCTATTTT
TRBJ1-5	many	TRBV2	-	CASSEAGGGSNQPQHF	TGTGCCAGCAGTGAGGCGGGGGGCGGAAGCAATCAGCCCCAGCATTTT
TRBJ1-2	-	TRBV7-9	-	CASSLVDGSYGYTF	TGTGCCAGCAGCTTAGTCGACGGTAGCTATGGCTACACCTTC
TRBJ2-7	many	TRBV28	TRBD1	CASSSKADRAYEQYF	TGTGCCAGCAGTTCTAAAGCAGACAGGGCGTACGAGCAGTACTTC
TRBJ2-2	few	TRBV28	TRBD2	CASSYHRPSGNLGGELFF	TGTGCCAGCAGTTACCATAGGCCTAGCGGGAATCTTGGCGGGGAGCTGTTTTTT
TRBJ2-1	many	TRBV7-2	-	CASSLDRAAYNEQFF	TGTGCCAGCAGCTTAGATCGCGCGGCCTACAATGAGCAGTTCTTC
TRBJ2-1	many	TRBV28	-	CASRLLGSSYNEQFF	TGTGCCAGCAGGTTACTGGGAAGCTCCTACAATGAGCAGTTCTTC
TRBJ1-1	many	TRBV11-2	-	CASSLTGALDTEAFF	TGTGCCAGCAGCTTAACGGGGGCTCTAGACACTGAAGCTTTCTTT
TRBJ1-1	many	TRBV20-1	-	CSAFRDPMDTEAFF	TGCAGTGCTTTCCGGGACCCAATGGACACTGAAGCTTTCTTT
TRBJ2-5	-	TRBV2	-	CASSVESQETQYF	TGTGCCAGCAGTGTGGAGAGTCAAGAGACCCAGTACTTC
TRBJ2-3	-	TRBV29-1	TRBD2	CSVEDSGGLSDTQYF	TGCAGCGTTGAAGATTCGGGGGGGCTGTCGGATACGCAGTATTTT
TRBJ1-1	-	TRBV5-8	-	CASSLPGRTANTEAFF	TGTGCCAGCAGCTTGCCCGGGAGGACAGCGAACACTGAAGCTTTCTTT
TRBJ1-1	many	TRBV28	TRBD1	CASRLPGQVLDFF	TGTGCCAGCAGACTCCCAGGACAGGTCCTCGATTTCTTT
TRBJ2-3	-	TRBV7-3	-	CASKAGLVTDTQYF	TGTGCCAGCAAGGCAGGACTCGTGACAGATACGCAGTATTTT
TRBJ2-5	many	TRBV10-3	TRBD2	CAISGGTSSPETQYF	TGTGCCATCAGTGGGGGGACTAGCTCCCCTGAGACCCAGTACTTC
TRBJ2-1	many	TRBV7-6	TRBD1	CASSTGTGGEQFF	TGTGCCAGCAGCACCGGGACAGGGGGAGAGCAGTTCTTC
TRBJ2-5	few	TRBV7-2	TRBD2	CASSLPSLAGRQETQYF	TGTGCCAGCAGCTTACCCTCGCTAGCGGGGAGACAAGAGACCCAGTACTTC
TRBJ2-5	-	TRBV7-2	-	CASTHFAGLETQYF	TGTGCCAGCACCCACTTTGCGGGTTTAGAGACCCAGTACTTC
TRBJ1-6	many	TRBV7-8	-	CASSLNRDNSPLHF	TGTGCCAGCAGCTTAAACCGGGACAATTCACCCCTCCACTTT
TRBJ2-2	few	TRBV20-1	-	CSARGPGGFSTGELFF	TGCAGTGCTAGAGGGCCGGGGGGCTTCAGCACCGGGGAGCTGTTTTTT
TRBJ2-5	many	TRBV20-1	-	CSAPAGSRETQYF	TGCAGTGCACCCGCAGGGTCGCGGGAGACCCAGTACTTC
TRBJ1-1	many	TRBV11-2	-	CASSLMAANTEAFF	TGTGCCAGCAGCTTAATGGCAGCGAACACTGAAGCTTTCTTT
TRBJ1-6	-	TRBV30	-	CAWTGTGYNSPLHF	TGTGCCTGGACGGGGACCGGTTATAATTCACCCCTCCACTTT
TRBJ2-1	few	TRBV7-2	-	CASSPLKYAEQFF	TGTGCCAGCAGCCCCCTAAAATACGCTGAGCAGTTCTTC
TRBJ2-7	-	TRBV9	-	CASSVGETPVEQYF	TGTGCCAGCAGCGTAGGGGAGACACCGGTCGAGCAGTACTTC
TRBJ1-4	few	TRBV7-3	-	CASSLNGGDEKLFF	TGTGCCAGCAGCTTAAACGGGGGGGATGAAAAACTGTTTTTT
TRBJ1-1	-	TRBV20-1	TRBD1	CSAVAGGFTEAFF	TGCAGTGCCGTGGCAGGGGGATTCACTGAAGCTTTCTTT
TRBJ2-1	-	TRBV5-6	-	CASSLGQYYNEQFF	TGTGCCAGCAGCTTGGGACAGTACTACAATGAGCAGTTCTTC
TRBJ2-1	-	TRBV6-4	-	CASSVAPIGGEQFF	TGTGCCAGCAGTGTAGCGCCCATCGGCGGTGAGCAGTTCTTC
TRBJ2-3	many	TRBV5-1	TRBD1	CASSLTTGGTDTQYF	TGCGCCAGCAGCTTGACAACAGGGGGTACAGATACGCAGTATTTT
TRBJ1-6	-	TRBV7-6	TRBD1	CASSQEDRGRSPLHF	TGTGCCAGCAGCCAAGAGGACAGGGGAAGATCACCCCTCCACTTT